This T cell receptor (beta chain) was sequenced during a study of shared clonotypes between healthy human individuals (TCRdb year 2020). Context from the whole study: The cohort comprised a couple of women and a few men aged 18 to 49 years. Between about 0.85 and 10 billion PBMCs per donor were obtained by leukapheresis. To estimate repertoire size and how much clonotypes are shared between individuals, the study performed deep sequencing of blood TCR repertoires from about five healthy adults. Libraries were prepared and TCR repertoires were sequenced by different laboratories using diverse techniques, in order to increase sequencing depth and limit assay-specific biases. For each donor, CD4 naive and CD4 memory were each given three plates, CD8 naive was given two plates, and CD8 memory was given one plate.

This clone was counted between two and nine times. No antigen is known for it. Per-base qualities were not stored, and no clone one base away is much larger. What the research found in general, with its limitations: Based on pairwise subsampling, the degree of clonotype sharing among donors was expected to be affected by sequencing depth. The small number of donors limited the genetic and exposure-history diversity represented. Clonotypes shared by all four sorted-subset donors showed higher generation probabilities than non-shared clonotypes. Larger estimated clonotype richness was generally found for naive subsets than for memory subsets. Approximately 4.8% of naive CD4, 3.5% of naive CD8, roughly 2.4% of memory CD4, and 0.35% to 0.5% of memory CD8 clonotypes were shared across several donors. Only blood was sampled, and tissue TCR repertoires likely differ from those in blood. Rarefaction of sorted-subset datasets indicated incomplete sequencing despite the large sequencing depth.

According to the germline V gene (reference sequence), CDR1 reads SEHNR and CDR2 reads FQNEAQ. Trimming takes 4 bases off V and 7 bases off J; junction bases not matched to a gene: 8. The CDR3 spans 16 residues, from the cysteine through the phenylalanine. CDR3 DNA is the only sequence kept; it has 48 bases, read in frame from the first base. Using the deep immunoSEQ assay, TCR CDR3 regions were amplified from genomic DNA by multiplex PCR. Extracted genomic DNA from each cell subset was distributed evenly across all wells of several immunoSEQ 96-well plates, and each plate was treated as a replicate. For sorted subsets, each replicate PCR was loaded with roughly 200 ng genomic DNA, equivalent to approximately 27,000 T cell genomes. Purified libraries were measured with a Qubit 3.0 fluorometer, size-checked on a Bioanalyzer 2100, and measured again with the KAPA Library Quantification kit. Every immunoSEQ 96-well plate was sequenced on a dedicated single-read 150-cycle Illumina NextSeq 550 flow cell. For the original study's pipeline: Because only junctional sequences without quality scores were contained in the immunoSEQ output, filtering matching that applied to full-length reads could not be performed. Sequences were annotated with PyIR, a Python wrapper for IgBLAST v1.9, using IMGT germline references to assign V/J genes and CDR3. Any read was removed if the V/J assignment was weak (E-value above 1e-6), the CDR3 was missing, or the read contained stop codons, out-of-frame junctions, or ambiguous translated residues. V3J clonotypes were defined as sequences sharing the same inferred V gene, J gene, and CDR3 amino acid sequence. Percentage overlap between repertoires was computed as shared unique clonotypes divided by the size of the smaller repertoire. Three approaches were used to assess repertoire richness: RTK rarefaction, the Chao1 estimator, and Recon v2.1 estimates of unobserved clonotypes. Generation probabilities were computed with OLGA for all TCRbeta clonotypes obtained by the gDNA method from several donors. TCRdb limited this immuneACCESS table to in-frame rearrangements with V and J called. A share of clones is missing; checked studies link under half to unresolved V genes, and the rest is unexplained. V and J calls and clone size follow that table, whereas D and trimming were derived from the DNA. The sample contains 950,000 to 1,100,000 clones, about 77% of them found a single time. Of the sample, roughly 1.5% falls within the top ten clones.

The donors were healthy, HIV-negative adults who had no recently reported acute infections or vaccinations. Only Caucasian adults living in Nashville, Tennessee, USA were represented among the donors. CD4+ T cells were enriched by magnetic negative selection, after which naive cells were positively selected on CD45RA and the negative fraction was taken as the memory subset. Blood was collected by leukapheresis, and PBMCs were isolated by Ficoll-Histopaque density gradient centrifugation and then cryopreserved in liquid nitrogen vapor phase. Analytical flow cytometry was used to check the purity and quantity of every magnetically sorted T cell population. Genomic DNA was isolated from every sorted fraction and measured by UV absorbance on a Nanodrop 2000c.

The rearranged chain carries TRBV7-9 and TRBJ2-1; 12 bases in between match TRBD2. This clonotype originated in a young man in good health. The specimen sequenced was memory CD4+ T cells sorted from blood. Explained via the paper, the cell subset or site label denotes: CD45RA-negative fraction. The CDR3 corresponds to CASSSPGLAGGNEQFF. The sequenced DNA is TGTGCCAGCAGCTCTCCGGGACTAGCGGGTGGGAATGAGCAGTTCTTC. Supplemented by the reference TRBV7-9 and TRBJ2-1 proteins around the CDR3, the complete variable domain is DTGVSQNPRHKITKRGQNVTFRCDPISEHNRLYWYRQTLGQGPEFLTYFQNEAQLEKSRLLSDRFSAERPKGSFSTLEIQRTEQGDSAMYLCASSSPGLAGGNEQFFGPGTRLTVL.